This is a list of T cell receptor beta chains from one sample in a study of beta chain features in type 1 diabetes. The protocol was immunoSEQ multiplex PCR, while the TCRdb copy is restricted to in-frame clones and leaves out a portion. Of 40,000 to 50,000 clones in the sample, around 63% were seen once. The specimen sequenced was Tregs from blood. These receptors all come from a man aged 30 to 39 with type 1 diabetes. Some clones in this sample may be carry-over from other donors' samples. Each CDR3 is given with its conserved first and last residue. The order of the fields is J gene, D gene, V gene, clone size, CDR3 protein, CDR3 DNA. A D gene is named only where the DNA matches it firmly. A row's size may be missing; if present it is once, few, many or a size class.

TRBJ1-1	NA	TRBV7-2	NA	CASSSHRDTEAFF	TGTGCCAGCAGCTCTCACAGGGACACTGAAGCTTTCTTT
TRBJ2-1	NA	TRBV4-1	once	CASSQEQFYEQFF	TGCGCCAGCAGCCAAGAACAGTTCTATGAGCAGTTCTTC
TRBJ2-7	NA	TRBV2	NA	CASSEGADRSYYEQYF	TGTGCCAGCAGTGAAGGGGCGGACAGATCATACTACGAGCAGTACTTC
TRBJ1-1	NA	TRBV9	NA	CASGLTPNTEAFF	TGTGCCAGCGGACTAACACCCAACACTGAAGCTTTCTTT
TRBJ2-5	TRBD2	TRBV2	NA	CASSELLAEETQYF	TGTGCCAGCAGTGAACTCCTAGCGGAAGAGACCCAGTACTTC
TRBJ1-6	NA	TRBV7-9	NA	CASSLWSSPLHF	TGTGCCAGCAGCTTATGGAGTTCACCCCTCCACTTT
TRBJ1-5	NA	TRBV21-1	NA	CASIPPRDATGTQDDSNQPQHF	TGTGCCAGCATCCCTCCTAGGGACGCTACCGGGACACAAGACGATAGCAATCAGCCCCAGCATTTT
TRBJ2-5	NA	TRBV9	NA	CASSAGNPGYLETQYF	TGTGCCAGCAGCGCGGGAAATCCGGGATATCTAGAGACCCAGTACTTC
TRBJ2-1	NA	TRBV5-1	few	CASSLALELYNEQFF	TGCGCCAGCAGCTTGGCCCTAGAACTATACAATGAGCAGTTCTTC
TRBJ2-1	NA	TRBV27	NA	CASSQPLNRDLGYNEQFF	TGTGCCAGCAGCCAACCCCTAAATCGTGACTTAGGCTACAATGAGCAGTTCTTC
TRBJ1-5	TRBD1	TRBV7-9	NA	CASSSGQTSNQPQHF	TGTGCCAGCAGCTCGGGACAGACTAGCAATCAGCCCCAGCATTTT
TRBJ2-6	NA	TRBV30	NA	CAWTLSGANVLTF	TGTGCCTGGACTCTCTCTGGGGCCAACGTCCTGACTTTC
TRBJ2-1	NA	TRBV2	few	CASKENNEQFF	TGTGCCAGCAAGGAGAACAATGAGCAGTTCTTC
TRBJ2-7	NA	TRBV28	NA	CASSPADRFSYEQYF	TGTGCCAGCAGCCCGGCCGACAGGTTTTCCTACGAGCAGTACTTC
TRBJ2-1	NA	TRBV7-9	NA	CASSFRTGSGEQFF	TGTGCCAGCAGCTTCCGGACTGGTTCGGGAGAGCAGTTCTTC
TRBJ2-2	TRBD1	TRBV2	NA	CASRGQAIGELFF	TGTGCCAGCAGGGGACAGGCTATCGGGGAGCTGTTTTTT
TRBJ2-1	TRBD2	TRBV18	NA	CASSPPWRGGYNEQFF	TGTGCCAGCTCACCCCCGTGGCGGGGGGGGTACAATGAGCAGTTCTTC
TRBJ2-1	NA	TRBV2	NA	CATGPRNEQFF	TGTGCCACCGGTCCCAGGAATGAGCAGTTCTTC
TRBJ2-7	NA	TRBV6-1	NA	CAGSEGPTTYEQYF	TGTGCCGGCAGTGAGGGGCCAACTACCTACGAGCAGTACTTC
TRBJ1-2	TRBD1	TRBV19	NA	CASSTRDRGRGGYTF	TGTGCCAGTAGTACCAGGGACAGGGGGCGAGGTGGCTACACCTTC
TRBJ1-3	NA	TRBV19	NA	CASTRQALGGNTIYF	TGTGCCAGTACCCGACAGGCGCTGGGTGGAAACACCATATATTTT
TRBJ1-6	TRBD1	TRBV19	once	CASGGQRAYNSPLHF	TGTGCCAGTGGGGGACAGAGAGCCTATAATTCACCCCTCCACTTT
TRBJ2-4	NA	TRBV5-8	NA	CASSLTGTSLAKNIQYF	TGTGCCAGCAGCCTAACCGGGACATCCTTAGCCAAAAACATTCAGTACTTC
TRBJ2-5	TRBD1	TRBV7-9	NA	CASSPIWTGGETQYF	TGTGCCAGCAGCCCTATCTGGACAGGGGGCGAGACCCAGTACTTC
TRBJ2-1	TRBD1	TRBV5-5	NA	CASIRQGSSYNEQFF	TGTGCCAGCATCCGACAGGGGAGCTCCTACAATGAGCAGTTCTTC
TRBJ2-1	NA	TRBV11-2	NA	CASSLDLQIEQFF	TGTGCCAGCAGCTTAGATCTACAGATTGAGCAGTTCTTC
TRBJ2-1	TRBD2	TRBV7-6	once	CASSLGASGNREQFF	TGTGCCAGCAGCTTAGGGGCTAGCGGGAACAGGGAGCAGTTCTTC
TRBJ2-7	NA	TRBV4-2	NA	CASSQARDLSYEQYF	TGTGCCAGCAGCCAAGCGAGGGATCTCTCCTACGAGCAGTACTTC
TRBJ2-3	TRBD1	TRBV7-9	NA	CASTQQGSTDTQYF	TGTGCCAGCACCCAACAGGGGAGCACAGATACGCAGTATTTT
TRBJ1-2	NA	TRBV9	NA	CASSPRYPGQANYGYTF	TGTGCCAGCAGCCCTCGTTACCCGGGTCAAGCTAACTATGGCTACACCTTC
TRBJ1-6	NA	TRBV18	NA	CASSPKGGVGSPLHF	TGTGCCAGCTCACCAAAAGGCGGGGTTGGCTCACCCCTCCACTTT